Below, 30 T cell receptor beta chains from the same sample are listed, as sequenced in a study of blood T cells in healthy people across ages. Using a J-beta primer mix together with a sample-barcoded 5' primer, a second PCR was run for about 6 to 12 cycles. Each CDR3 protein gets one entry after TCRdb re-called the 5' RACE reads with MiXCR. Of some 700,000 distinct CDR3 sequences listed, approximately 39% are singletons. The material sequenced was blood. The origin of the receptors is a woman between 55 and 75 years old in good health.

The chain employs TRBV20-1 and TRBJ2-7; 7 nucleotides match TRBD2. Unmatched junction bases numbered 5, after V lost 3 bases and J lost 0 bases. Germline V gene sequence: CDR1 DFQATT, CDR2 SNEGSKA (reference sequence). The CDR3 has 14 amino acids. CDR3 bases: TGCAGTGCTAGGGGGAGGGGCAACTCCTACGAGCAGTACTTC. Its protein is CSARGRGNSYEQYF.

This clonotype appeared once. The chain carries TRBV20-1 and TRBJ1-5; D ambiguous. This CDR3 has 15 amino acids. Germline CDR1 reads DFQATT; CDR2 reads SNEGSKA (reference sequence). Deletions cut 4 bases from V and 7 bases from J, with 20 bases between. CDR3 in DNA: TGCAGTGCTACCCCGGGCCAGAGAAGGCGGCAGCCCCAGCATTTT. Translating gives CSATPGQRRRQPQHF.

This chain links TRBV29-1 with TRBJ1-1; tentatively, D is TRBD1 (5 bases). The CDR3 is 14 amino acids. CDR1 is SQVTM, CDR2 ANQGSEA, per germline. Trimming took 4 bases from V and 4 from J, leaving 16 bases between them. CDR3 sequence: CSVVGPAGTTEAFF. The CDR3, as DNA: TGCAGCGTTGTAGGCCCCGCGGGGACCACTGAAGCTTTCTTT. Together with reference TRBV29-1 and TRBJ1-1, the CDR3 gives the full variable domain: SAVISQKPSRDICQRGTSLTIQCQVDSQVTMMFWYRQQPGQSLTLIATANQGSEATYESGFVIDKFPISRPNLTFSTLTVSNMSPEDSSIYLCSVVGPAGTTEAFFGQGTRLTVV.

CDR3 loop: CASSFGGKEPQHF. For the CDR3, the DNA is TGCGCCAGCAGCTTCGGGGGTAAGGAGCCCCAGCATTTT. V usage is TRBV5-1 and J usage is TRBJ1-5, with D perhaps matching TRBD1 (5 bases). In germline, CDR1 is SGHRS, CDR2 YFSETQ. This CDR3 contains 13 residues. V lost 2 bases, J lost 8 bases, and 11 bases lay in between. The variable domain in full, with the rest retrieved from reference TRBV5-1 and TRBJ1-5, is KAGVTQTPRYLIKTRGQQVTLSCSPISGHRSVSWYQQTPGQGLQFLFEYFSETQRNKGNFPGRFSGRQFSNSRSEMNVSTLELGDSALYLCASSFGGKEPQHFGDGTRLSIL.

The chain uses TRBV9 and TRBJ2-1, with 10 positions matching TRBD2. The CDR3 is 15 amino acids. CDR1 and CDR2 (germline): SGDLS, YYNGEE. Trimming removed 3 bases from V and 7 bases from J; junction bases left unmatched: 7. CDR3 nucleotide sequence: TGTGCCAGCAGCGCAAGCGGGAGGGCCGAGAATGAGCAGTTCTTC. The encoded protein is CASSASGRAENEQFF.

This clonotype was counted between two and nine times. The chain is built from TRBV6-5 and TRBJ2-4, with D maybe TRBD2 (6 bases). Trimming removed 2 bases from V and 1 base from J, with 6 bases in between. This CDR3 is 14 amino acids long. CDR1 and CDR2 (germline): MNHEY, SVGAGI. The CDR3 reads CASSYRGAKNIQYF. The CDR3 DNA is TGTGCCAGCAGTTACCGGGGGGCCAAAAACATTCAGTACTTC.

This clonotype was seen repeatedly, ten times or more. The chain has TRBV20-1 and TRBJ2-1; the D is unclear. The V end was cut by 1 base, the J end by 0 bases, with 13 bases between. The CDR3 is 16 residues long. Germline CDR1 is DFQATT and CDR2 is SNEGSKA (reference sequence). The CDR3 region is CSARAQGQSSYNEQFF. For the CDR3, the DNA is TGCAGTGCTAGAGCTCAAGGGCAGAGCTCCTACAATGAGCAGTTCTTC.

This clonotype has just a few counts. The chain couples TRBV7-3 to TRBJ1-1; D gene uncertain. The CDR3 is made up of 14 amino acids. Trimming cost V 4 bases and J 3 bases, with 12 bases left between them. Germline V gene data show CDR1 as SGHTA and CDR2 as FQGTGA. The CDR3 nucleotides are TGTGCCAGCAGCTCGACCGGGTCGTACACTGAAGCTTTCTTT. This encodes CASSSTGSYTEAFF.

The chain joins TRBV20-1 to TRBJ2-3, with TRBD2 matching over 9 bases. V trimming: 4 bases; J trimming: 0 bases; junction bases outside the gene matches: 5. The CDR3 sequence is 15 residues long. Germline V gene lookup returns CDR1 DFQATT and CDR2 SNEGSKA (reference sequence). CDR3 sequence reads: CSAILAGTSTDTQYF. In nucleotides, the CDR3 is TGCAGTGCTATCCTAGCGGGGACCAGCACAGATACGCAGTATTTT.

The chain has TRBV7-2 and TRBJ1-3; D not resolved. V gave up 2 bases and J gave up 0 bases, with 8 bases separating them. The CDR3 consists of 15 residues. Germline V gene sequence: CDR1 SGHTA, CDR2 FQGNSA. DNA of the CDR3: TGTGCCAGCAGCTTATCAGGATCCTCTGGAAACACCATATATTTT. It is translated as CASSLSGSSGNTIYF.

The chain combines TRBV5-1 with TRBJ1-3, with D possibly matching TRBD1 (6 bases). This CDR3 comprises 16 residues. With 0 bases removed from V and 2 bases from J, the gap between germline ends came to 12 bases. Germline CDR1 is SGHRS and CDR2 is YFSETQ. CDR3 in amino acids: CASSLESGTTGNTIYF. The CDR3 nucleotides are TGCGCCAGCAGCTTGGAATCCGGGACAACTGGAAACACCATATATTTT.

The chain carries TRBV20-1 and TRBJ2-1; 9 bases agree with TRBD2. The CDR3 sequence is 16 residues long. With V trimmed by 4 bases and J by 7 bases, 14 bases remained unmatched. The germline V gene has CDR1 DFQATT and CDR2 SNEGSKA (reference sequence). The CDR3 DNA reads TGCAGTGCTATCAAGCCGCTAGCGGGGTTAGATAATGAGCAGTTCTTC. It codes for CSAIKPLAGLDNEQFF.

The J gene is TRBJ2-5, the V gene TRBV5-1; a weak D match, TRBD1 (7 bases). Trimming stripped 4 bases from V and 11 bases from J, with 21 bases between. Germline CDR1 reads SGHRS; CDR2 reads YFSETQ. This CDR3 comprises 14 residues. In DNA form, the CDR3 reads TGCGCCAGCAGCGGGTCAGGGGGGACCAATGAGCAGTACTTC. Translation gives CASSGSGGTNEQYF.

The rearrangement uses TRBV2 and TRBJ2-7, with a tentative D call TRBD1 (6 bases). The J call may be wrong; the DNA end is better matched by TRBJ2-5. CDR1 and CDR2 (germline): SNHLY, FYNNEI. The CDR3 length is 13 residues. The CDR3 spells CASSYRVKETQYF. DNA for the CDR3: TGTGCCAGCAGCTACAGGGTAAAAGAGACCCAGTACTTC.

This clonotype was counted only a few times. The V call is TRBV29-1, the J call TRBJ1-5; D may be TRBD1 (6 bases). CDR3 length: 13 amino acids. In germline, CDR1 is SQVTM, CDR2 ANQGSEA. V was shortened by 6 bases and J by 5 bases, with 14 bases between the two germline ends. The CDR3 region is CSVATGFDQPQHF. The CDR3 nucleotides are TGCAGCGTAGCCACAGGGTTTGATCAGCCCCAGCATTTT.

About this clonotype itself: Possible read error: a much larger clone is one base away. This sequence joins TRBV7-2 and TRBJ2-5; 10 nucleotides line up with TRBD1. This CDR3 comprises 15 residues. Germline values: CDR1 SGHTA, CDR2 FQGNSA. The V segment lost 5 bases and the J segment 11 bases; nucleotides outside the gene matches: 14. CDR3 protein: CASSPTGGALNEQYF. CDR3 nucleotides: TGTGCCAGCAGCCCGACAGGGGGCGCCCTCAATGAGCAGTACTTC.

At least ten counts were recorded for this clonotype. The V gene is TRBV15, the J gene TRBJ2-1; D possibly uses TRBD1 or TRBD2 (5 bases each). The V end lost 5 bases, the J end lost 0 bases, and 11 bases lay between the germline ends. This CDR3 has 15 residues. Germline CDR1 is LNHNV and CDR2 is YYDKDF (reference sequence). The CDR3 region is CATSVSRGSYNEQFF. CDR3 DNA: TGTGCCACCAGCGTTTCGAGGGGCTCCTACAATGAGCAGTTCTTC.

The V and J genes are TRBV21-1 and TRBJ2-7; the D call of TRBD1 is as the table states it, not checked on the DNA. TRBV21-1 is a known pseudogene. This CDR3 has 17 amino acids. CDR3 protein: CASSKNHLTGNFYEQYF. The CDR3 DNA follows: TGTGCCAGCAGCAAAAACCACTTGACAGGGAATTTCTACGAGCAGTACTTC.

This clonotype was found a few times. The chain recombines TRBV7-2 with TRBJ2-3; D uncertain. The V gene's germline CDR1 is SGHTA and CDR2 FQGNSA. Deletions cut 5 bases from V and 5 bases from J, with 8 bases between. This CDR3 has 12 amino acids. The CDR3, as DNA: TGTGCCAGCAGCCGGACCGGAGATACGCAGTATTTT. Translated: CASSRTGDTQYF.

The chain employs TRBV5-6 and TRBJ1-1; possibly TRBD1 for D (5 bases). CDR3 size: 14 residues. Trimming shortened V by 0 bases and J by 3 bases, and 9 bases separated the two germline ends. The germline gives CDR1 SGHDT, CDR2 YYEEEE. This CDR3 is CASSLAGDYTEAFF. DNA of the CDR3: TGTGCCAGCAGCTTGGCCGGGGACTACACTGAAGCTTTCTTT. Together with reference TRBV5-6 and TRBJ1-1, the CDR3 gives the full variable domain: DAGVTQSPTHLIKTRGQQVTLRCSPKSGHDTVSWYQQALGQGPQFIFQYYEEEERQRGNFPDRFSGHQFPNYSSELNVNALLLGDSALYLCASSLAGDYTEAFFGQGTRLTVV.

This chain links TRBV11-3 with TRBJ2-5; D may be TRBD1 (5 bases). The CDR3 has 15 residues. The germline gives CDR1 SGHNT, CDR2 YENEEA. Trimming cost V 2 bases and J 1 base, with 11 bases left between them. DNA of the CDR3: TGTGCCAGCAGCTTATGGTCAGGGCCCCAAGAGACCCAGTACTTC. It yields the protein CASSLWSGPQETQYF.

This chain links TRBV10-3 with TRBJ2-5, with 8 bases fitting TRBD2. V dropped 4 bases and J dropped 11; count of bases not matched to a gene: 9. Per germline, CDR1 ENHRY and CDR2 SYGVKD. The CDR3 contains 13 residues. CDR3: CAISGVRGDEQYF. The CDR3 DNA sequence: TGTGCCATCAGTGGTGTGCGGGGGGATGAGCAGTACTTC.

This clonotype came up once. The rearrangement uses TRBV9 and TRBJ2-7; TRBD2 agrees at 9 bases. CDR1 and CDR2 (germline): SGDLS, YYNGEE. J gave up 9 bases and V 4 bases, and 17 bases lay outside the gene matches. The CDR3 sequence is 16 residues long. CDR3 DNA: TGTGCCAGCAGCACTGGGACTAGCTCATTATACAATGGGCAGTACTTC. Translating gives CASSTGTSSLYNGQYF.

The V and J genes are TRBV12-3 or TRBV12-4 and TRBJ1-5, with no clear D. The V gene lost 1 base and the J gene lost 5 bases, with 12 bases spanning the gap. This CDR3 spans 15 amino acids. This chain's CDR3 is CASSLGRERYQPQHF. DNA for the CDR3: TGTGCCAGCAGTTTAGGGAGGGAACGTTATCAGCCCCAGCATTTT.

The chain couples TRBV6-1 to TRBJ2-5, with a tentative D call TRBD2 (7 bases). The end of the DNA is better explained by TRBJ2-7, so the J call may be wrong. This CDR3 region has 16 residues. Germline V lookup: CDR1 MNHNS, CDR2 SASEGT. Here the CDR3 reads CASTRRGGDAGDEQYF. The CDR3 DNA follows: TGTGCCAGCACCAGAAGGGGGGGGGACGCCGGTGACGAGCAGTACTTC.

This rearrangement joins TRBV24-1 to TRBJ2-7; D not certain. The CDR3 has 11 amino acids. CDR1 KGHDR and CDR2 SFDVKD come from the germline V gene. The V end was cut by 8 bases, the J end by 5 bases, with 9 bases between. The CDR3 here is CATTCPNEQYF. CDR3 in DNA: TGTGCCACCACTTGCCCCAACGAGCAGTACTTC.

This chain joins TRBV9 and TRBJ2-1, with D tentatively TRBD1 (6 bases). Germline CDR1 SGDLS, CDR2 YYNGEE. V lost 4 bases and J lost 6, with 17 bases in between. CDR3 size: 15 residues. The CDR3, as DNA: TGTGCCAGCAGCTCCCATTCAGGGGCCAGCAATGAGCAGTTCTTC. The encoded protein is CASSSHSGASNEQFF.

V and J are TRBV20-1 and TRBJ1-2, with D possibly being TRBD1 (5 bases). Germline V CDR1 and CDR2: DFQATT, SNEGSKA (reference sequence). The CDR3 is 16 residues long. Trimming removed 0 bases at V and 3 bases at J, with 17 bases between. This CDR3 reads CSARDPGTGGDYGYTF. CDR3 in DNA: TGCAGTGCTAGAGATCCCGGGACGGGGGGGGACTATGGCTACACCTTC.

V is TRBV20-1 and J is TRBJ2-2; possible D gene TRBD2, 7 bases. Germline V gives CDR1 DFQATT, CDR2 SNEGSKA (reference sequence). The CDR3 is made up of 14 amino acids. The V end was cut by 1 base, the J end by 4 bases, with 10 bases between. CDR3 sequence: CSARVGGPTGELFF. CDR3 nucleotides: TGCAGTGCTAGAGTGGGGGGGCCCACCGGGGAGCTGTTTTTT.

This clonotype was counted only a few times. V usage is TRBV7-2 and J usage is TRBJ1-4, with D possibly TRBD1 on 6 matching bases. The V end was cut by 4 bases, the J end by 8 bases, with 17 bases between. This CDR3 is 15 amino acids long. The V gene's germline CDR1 is SGHTA and CDR2 FQGNSA. The chain's CDR3 is CASSSMGAGNEKLFF. The CDR3 region has the DNA TGTGCCAGCAGCTCAATGGGGGCAGGGAACGAAAAACTGTTTTTT.